Reported below is one T cell receptor (beta chain). This clone's antigen is unknown. Base qualities are not at hand, and no much larger clone is one base apart. The twin pairs came from the European Cystic Fibrosis Twin and Sibling Study Cohort, a cohort that recruited patients from 150 to 200 CF clinics across 14 European countries. Both zygosity and CFTR genotype were checked in-house, and zygosity was tested with multiplex PCR across nine short tandem repeat loci. Peripheral blood was taken from each twin, and clinical parameters were recorded on the day of blood sampling. Genomic DNA was isolated from peripheral blood cells with phenol/chloroform and kept in TE buffer at 4 degrees C. The data were obtained in a study of monozygotic twins with cystic fibrosis (dated by TCRdb to the early 2020s). For the study in its entirety: Barcoded libraries were prepared with roughly 14 PCR cycles from around 3 micrograms of fragmented DNA. Data for three of the twin pairs had already been reported earlier in a different context. Twins were ranked among 1,060 cohort participants for weight-for-height and FEVPerc (FEV1 disease centile) on the day of blood sampling. The cohort included ten female and six male twin pairs, mostly children and adolescents, aged roughly 2.0 to 40 years with a median of 9.1 years. The study compared TCR beta repertoires within and between 16 monozygotic twin pairs with cystic fibrosis to assess genetic influence on V and J gene usage. Study-wide findings and limitations: No association turned up between shared CDR3 numbers and age, concordance or disease severity, and the cohort was small. Simpson clonality was found to be generally low (median around 0.01), suggesting a naive-dominated repertoire, although higher clonality was observed in the most severely affected patients. Monozygotic CF twin pairs shared significantly more nucleotide-identical clonotypes within each pair than unrelated CF individuals shared with one another (P = 0.000026, Mann-Whitney). V gene usage was most similar to the co-twin in 13 of 16 pairs, and J usage was most similar to the co-twin in 8 of 16 pairs, which suggests genetic constraints.

TCR beta CDR3 regions were amplified by multiplex PCR using the immunoSEQ immune profiling system, following the manufacturer's instructions. An Illumina NextSeq system was used to carry out the sequencing. Processing in the source paper ran as follows. Sequence data were processed on the immunoSEQ Analyzer platform, and clonality was computed as the square root of Simpson's index of productive rearrangements. Jensen-Shannon distance served as the measure of similarity in V and J usage, while OLGA was used to compute CDR3 generation probabilities. Shared CDR3 sequences were searched against the immuneACCESS database (August 2020) and VDJdb (December 2020). TCRdb retrieved this table from immuneACCESS and kept in-frame rearrangements only. Not all clones are present; in checked studies, unresolved V genes account for under half, and no reason is known for the remainder. The V and J calls and clone size were taken over from that table, and D and trimming were inferred from the DNA. In this sample the table shows tens of thousands of clones, 95% to 98% of which occur a single time. The ten largest clones capture approximately 3% of the sample.

The CDR3 runs 16 amino acids, cysteine and phenylalanine included. The CDR3 DNA has 48 bases and is translated from base 1. Trimming at the junction amounts to 1 base on V and 0 bases on J, and the germline ends lie 10 bases apart. Based on the germline V gene, the CDR1 and CDR2 sequences are SGHDN and FVKESK. The TCR originated in a girl aged 2-9 years with cystic fibrosis. The rearrangement combines TRBV14 with TRBJ2-1; a tentative D match to TRBD1 spans 7 bases. Sequenced material: blood. The bases read TGTGCCAGCAGCCAAGCCAGGGGGGCCTCCTACAATGAGCAGTTCTTC. The translation is CASSQARGASYNEQFF.